This is a list of T cell receptor beta chains from one sample in a study of blood T cell repertoires in COVID-19. The repertoire was sequenced with immunoSEQ multiplex PCR; TCRdb's copy has only in-frame clones and lacks some. This table holds more than 150,000 clones, around 90% found once. Sequenced: peripheral blood. All receptors derive from a man between 45 and 60 years old with acute or convalescent COVID-19. Both conserved end residues are part of each CDR3. The D gene is left open where the match is weak. A row's size may be missing; if present it is once, few, many or a size class.

j_call,d_call,clone_size,cdr3_length,v_call,cdr3_aa,cdr3_nt
TRBJ2-3,TRBD2,-,15,TRBV6-1,CASSEGGGSTDTQYF,TGTGCCAGCAGTGAAGGGGGGGGATCCACAGATACGCAGTATTTT
TRBJ2-1,TRBD2,-,15,TRBV18,CASSSLAGVDNEQFF,TGTGCCAGCTCATCTCTAGCGGGAGTGGATAATGAGCAGTTCTTC
TRBJ2-1,-,-,15,TRBV7-2,CASSLSAGSYNEQFF,TGTGCCAGCAGCTTATCGGCGGGATCTTACAATGAGCAGTTCTTC
TRBJ2-7,-,-,9,TRBV10-3,CAIGNEQYF,TGTGCCATCGGCAACGAGCAGTACTTC
TRBJ2-4,TRBD1,many,16,TRBV2,CASSGPGQRDENIQYF,TGTGCCAGCAGTGGACCGGGACAGAGGGACGAAAACATTCAGTACTTC
TRBJ2-1,TRBD2,-,13,TRBV7-3,CASSSRLADEQFF,TGTGCCAGCAGCTCGAGACTAGCGGATGAGCAGTTCTTC
TRBJ1-5,-,-,16,TRBV19,CASSLDRPNGNQPQHF,TGTGCCAGTAGCCTGGACAGACCAAATGGCAATCAGCCCCAGCATTTT
TRBJ2-7,TRBD1,-,13,TRBV19,CASSRADRYEQYF,TGTGCCAGTAGCCGAGCGGACAGGTACGAGCAGTACTTC
TRBJ1-5,TRBD1,once,15,TRBV30,CAWQNKGAGNQPQHF,TGTGCCTGGCAGAATAAGGGGGCGGGCAATCAGCCCCAGCATTTT
TRBJ2-3,TRBD2,-,11,TRBV4-3,CASSPGGTQYF,TGCGCCAGCAGCCCGGGAGGTACGCAGTATTTT
TRBJ1-3,-,-,16,TRBV3-1/TRBV3-2,CASSRFGSSGGNTIYF,TGTGCCAGCAGCCGTTTCGGGAGTTCGGGGGGAAACACCATATATTTT
TRBJ2-3,TRBD2,-,14,TRBV5-1,CASTTSGPTDTQYF,TGCGCCAGCACCACTAGCGGTCCCACAGATACGCAGTATTTT
TRBJ1-1,-,-,13,TRBV5-1,CASSLGLASEAFF,TGCGCCAGCAGCCTCGGGTTGGCCTCTGAAGCTTTCTTT
TRBJ2-1,TRBD1,-,13,TRBV29-1,CSGSPGQYNEQFF,TGCAGCGGGTCCCCGGGACAGTACAATGAGCAGTTCTTC
TRBJ1-4,TRBD1,few,14,TRBV5-8,CASNRGQLNEKLFF,TGTGCCAGCAACCGGGGACAGCTTAATGAAAAACTGTTTTTT
TRBJ2-7,-,-,13,TRBV5-6,CASSPREPYEQYF,TGTGCCAGCAGCCCCCGGGAGCCCTACGAGCAGTACTTC
TRBJ2-1,-,once,17,TRBV2,CASSLQQGTRFLNEQFF,TGTGCCAGCAGTTTGCAACAGGGGACTAGGTTCCTCAATGAGCAGTTCTTC
TRBJ2-5,-,-,18,TRBV28,CASSPPGRGWLSQETQYF,TGTGCCAGCAGTCCCCCAGGTAGGGGTTGGCTCTCCCAAGAGACCCAGTACTTC
TRBJ2-7,-,-,13,TRBV28,CASSYPHTDEQYF,TGTGCCAGCAGTTACCCCCATACAGACGAGCAGTACTTC
TRBJ1-5,TRBD1,-,16,TRBV6-7,CASSYSRDRVNQPQHF,TGTGCCAGCAGTTACTCGCGGGACAGAGTCAATCAGCCCCAGCATTTT
TRBJ2-7,TRBD1,-,14,TRBV5-5,CASSWDRPTYEQYF,TGTGCCAGCAGCTGGGACAGGCCAACCTACGAGCAGTACTTC
TRBJ1-1,-,-,13,TRBV6-5,CASSMTEDTEAFF,TGTGCCAGCAGCATGACAGAAGACACTGAAGCTTTCTTT
TRBJ1-4,TRBD1,-,14,TRBV19,CASSASGQGEKLFF,TGTGCCAGTAGTGCGTCGGGACAGGGGGAAAAACTGTTTTTT
TRBJ2-5,TRBD2,once,15,TRBV29-1,CSVAPGLAGEETQYF,TGCAGCGTGGCCCCGGGACTAGCGGGGGAAGAGACCCAGTACTTC
TRBJ2-3,TRBD2,-,15,TRBV5-1,CASSLESSGSGTQYF,TGCGCCAGCAGCTTGGAGTCTAGCGGGAGCGGTACGCAGTATTTT
TRBJ2-5,TRBD1,-,14,TRBV27,CASSLNRGQETQYF,TGTGCCAGCAGTTTAAACAGGGGCCAAGAGACCCAGTACTTC
TRBJ2-3,TRBD2,once,16,TRBV6-5,CASSYRTSGGTDTQYF,TGTGCCAGCAGTTACAGGACTAGCGGGGGCACAGATACGCAGTATTTT
TRBJ1-5,-,-,12,TRBV10-3,CAISQGNQPQHF,TGTGCCATCAGCCAGGGAAATCAGCCCCAGCATTTT
TRBJ2-5,-,-,16,TRBV7-8,CASSLRVGVAGETQYF,TGTGCCAGCAGCCTCAGAGTCGGCGTGGCCGGGGAGACCCAGTACTTC
TRBJ1-1,TRBD1,-,14,TRBV6-2/TRBV6-3,CASSYLQGATEAFF,TGTGCCAGCAGTTACTTACAGGGGGCCACTGAAGCTTTCTTT
TRBJ1-5,TRBD1,-,15,TRBV7-2,CASSLEWTGAQPQHF,TGTGCCAGCAGCTTAGAGTGGACAGGGGCTCAGCCCCAGCATTTT
TRBJ2-1,TRBD2,-,17,TRBV10-3,CAISESNSLAGQREQFF,TGTGCCATCAGTGAGTCTAATAGTCTAGCGGGACAGCGTGAGCAGTTCTTC
TRBJ1-1,-,-,17,TRBV2,CASSEMKSSGGNTEAFF,TGTGCCAGCAGTGAAATGAAGTCTAGCGGGGGGAACACTGAAGCTTTCTTT
TRBJ1-5,-,few,13,TRBV6-5,CASRTGRNQPQHF,TGTGCCAGCAGAACAGGGCGCAATCAGCCCCAGCATTTT
TRBJ2-5,TRBD1,-,16,TRBV3-1/TRBV3-2,CASSQDTGVIKETQYF,TGTGCCAGCAGCCAAGACACAGGGGTCATTAAAGAGACCCAGTACTTC
TRBJ2-1,TRBD1,-,14,TRBV19,CASSWDSRGNEQFF,TGTGCCAGTAGCTGGGACAGTCGGGGCAATGAGCAGTTCTTC
TRBJ2-1,TRBD2,-,17,TRBV5-1,CASSTRTSSKLSAEQFF,TGCGCCAGCAGCACGAGGACTAGTTCGAAACTATCGGCTGAGCAGTTCTTC
TRBJ2-5,TRBD1,-,14,TRBV7-3,CASSRTGGLETQYF,TGTGCCAGCAGCCGAACAGGGGGCTTGGAGACCCAGTACTTC
TRBJ1-6,-,-,14,TRBV19,CASSITGSNSPLHF,TGTGCCAGTAGTATTACAGGAAGTAATTCACCCCTCCACTTT
TRBJ1-5,-,-,14,TRBV3-1/TRBV3-2,CASSQDWQNQPQHF,TGTGCCAGCAGCCAAGATTGGCAGAATCAGCCCCAGCATTTT
TRBJ2-5,TRBD2,-,17,TRBV5-6,CASSFTLAGGPGETQYF,TGTGCCAGCAGCTTCACACTAGCGGGAGGGCCGGGGGAGACCCAGTACTTC
TRBJ2-2,-,-,17,TRBV30,CAWSVRGSGGLTGELFF,TGTGCCTGGAGTGTACGGGGGAGTGGAGGTCTCACCGGGGAGCTGTTTTTT
TRBJ1-1,-,-,15,TRBV10-3,CAISESGLLNTEAFF,TGTGCCATCAGTGAGTCTGGACTGCTGAACACTGAAGCTTTCTTT
TRBJ2-1,TRBD2,-,15,TRBV5-4,CASFRLAGIDNEQFF,TGTGCCAGCTTCCGGCTAGCGGGGATTGACAATGAGCAGTTCTTC
TRBJ2-7,-,-,16,TRBV1,CTSSQSSGRRPYEQYF,TGCACCAGCAGCCAAAGCAGCGGGAGGCGGCCCTACGAGCAGTACTTC
TRBJ1-4,-,-,15,TRBV3-1/TRBV3-2,CASSQSYATNEKLFF,TGTGCCAGCAGCCAGAGCTATGCAACTAATGAAAAACTGTTTTTT